The rows below give T cell receptor beta chains drawn from one sample of a study of blood T cell repertoires in COVID-19. The table came from immunoSEQ multiplex PCR; TCRdb's copy has only in-frame clones and leaves some out. The table includes roughly 280,000 clones, around 87% detected once. The sequencing sample was made of peripheral blood. These receptors were collected from a man aged 18 to 29 with active or convalescent COVID-19. The CDR3 runs from the conserved cysteine through the conserved F or W. The order of the fields is clone size, D gene, J gene, V gene, CDR3 DNA, CDR3 protein. A D gene is named only where the DNA matches it firmly. Size values are once, few and many counts, or a class for expanded clones, and some rows have none.

NA | NA | TRBJ1-1 | TRBV28 | TGTGCCAGCAGTTTTGAGGTCCCTGGGGCTTTCTTT | CASSFEVPGAFF
NA | NA | TRBJ1-1 | TRBV5-1 | TGCGCCAGCAGCTTGGCCGCAGGGCGGAACACTGAAGCTTTCTTT | CASSLAAGRNTEAFF
NA | TRBD2 | TRBJ2-1 | TRBV19 | TGTGCCAGTAGTCTTAGCGGGATCTCCTACAATGAGCAGTTCTTC | CASSLSGISYNEQFF
NA | NA | TRBJ2-1 | TRBV5-1 | TGCGCCAGCAGCTTGGAAACAGCTAATGAGCAGTTCTTC | CASSLETANEQFF
NA | NA | TRBJ2-5 | TRBV29-1 | TGCAGCGCGGACAGCACGGCGACCCAGTACTTC | CSADSTATQYF
few | NA | TRBJ1-2 | TRBV30 | TGTGCCCGGAGTAAGGGACTAATGGGCGATGGCTACACCTTC | CARSKGLMGDGYTF
NA | TRBD1 | TRBJ2-1 | TRBV30 | TGTGCCTGGAGCGACAGGGGAGTTTACAATGAGCAGTTCTTC | CAWSDRGVYNEQFF
NA | TRBD1 | TRBJ1-2 | TRBV7-9 | TGTGCCAGCAGCTTAACGGACAGGGGGCTCGGCTACACCTTC | CASSLTDRGLGYTF
NA | NA | TRBJ2-7 | TRBV6-5 | TGTGCCAGCAGGGGAGGGGGGGAGAAAGGCTACGAGCAGTACTTC | CASRGGGEKGYEQYF
NA | NA | TRBJ1-1 | TRBV6-5 | TGTGCCAGCGCCTCGGGGTTTTTGAACACTGAAGCTTTCTTT | CASASGFLNTEAFF
NA | TRBD2 | TRBJ2-5 | TRBV25-1 | TGTGCCAGCAGTGAGGGGGGGAGAGAGACCCAGTACTTC | CASSEGGRETQYF
NA | NA | TRBJ2-7 | TRBV7-9 | TGTGCCAGCAGCTCTACCTACGAGCAGTACTTC | CASSSTYEQYF
NA | NA | TRBJ1-1 | TRBV11-2 | TGTGCCAGCAGCTTGGGCGCCCAGGAAGCTTTCTTT | CASSLGAQEAFF
NA | NA | TRBJ2-2 | TRBV7-9 | TGTGCCAGCAGCTTATCAGAGACTAGTCGAAGGGAGCTGTTTTTT | CASSLSETSRRELFF
NA | TRBD1 | TRBJ2-2 | TRBV9 | TGTGCCAGCAGCGTCCCCGGGACAGGGGTTTTTGGCACCGGGGAGCTGTTTTTT | CASSVPGTGVFGTGELFF
NA | TRBD1 | TRBJ1-2 | TRBV24-1 | TGTGCCACCAGTGATTTGTCGCCGGGGACAGGCCTCTATGGCTACACCTTC | CATSDLSPGTGLYGYTF
NA | NA | TRBJ1-6 | TRBV9 | TGTGCCAGCAGCACTCCTGACCCGGGACTCCACTTT | CASSTPDPGLHF
NA | TRBD2 | TRBJ2-2 | TRBV3-1/TRBV3-2 | TGTGCCAGCAGCCAAGAGCTGGGCGGGGGTCTCGATCCTGGGGAGCTGTTTTTT | CASSQELGGGLDPGELFF
NA | NA | TRBJ2-5 | TRBV10-2 | TGCGCCAGCTGGGACCTGCGGGGTTTGAAGACCCAGTACTTC | CASWDLRGLKTQYF
NA | TRBD1 | TRBJ2-5 | TRBV7-6 | TGTGCCAGCAGCATGGGACAGGGATTCTCGGAGACCCAGTACTTC | CASSMGQGFSETQYF
NA | TRBD2 | TRBJ2-1 | TRBV6-2/TRBV6-3 | TGTGCCAGCAGTTATTCCCCGGGAGGATACAATGAGCAGTTCTTC | CASSYSPGGYNEQFF
NA | NA | TRBJ2-7 | TRBV20-1 | TGCAGTGCTAGTTCCCCCTCCCTCGAGCAGTACTTC | CSASSPSLEQYF
NA | NA | TRBJ2-1 | TRBV2 | TGTGCCACCACAGGGTACAATGAGCAGTTCTTC | CATTGYNEQFF
NA | NA | TRBJ1-4 | TRBV7-3 | TGTGCCAGCAGCTTAACCCGGAGCAGTTTTGAAAAACTGTTTTTT | CASSLTRSSFEKLFF
once | NA | TRBJ1-1 | TRBV7-3 | TGTGCCAGCAGCTTAAACAGTATTACCGAAGCTTTCTTT | CASSLNSITEAFF
NA | NA | TRBJ2-7 | TRBV11-2 | TGTGCCAGCAGCTTATTAGGCGGACACGGCGAGCAGTACTTC | CASSLLGGHGEQYF
NA | TRBD1 | TRBJ1-1 | TRBV28 | TGTGCCAGCAGTTTAACAGACAGGGAAACAGAAGCTTTCTTT | CASSLTDRETEAFF
NA | NA | TRBJ1-2 | TRBV6-5 | TGTGCCAGCAGTAGTACGGTCCCTGGTAATGGCTACACCTTC | CASSSTVPGNGYTF
NA | TRBD2 | TRBJ2-1 | TRBV13 | TGTGCCAGCCGACCTCCGGGACTAAGGTCCTACAATGAGCAGTTCTTC | CASRPPGLRSYNEQFF
NA | NA | TRBJ2-3 | TRBV4-1 | TGCGCCAGCAGCCAGGGACACGCCATCACAGATACGCAGTATTTT | CASSQGHAITDTQYF
NA | NA | TRBJ2-3 | TRBV10-2 | TGCGCCAGCAGTGTACGGGAGACCCTCACAGATACGCAGTATTTT | CASSVRETLTDTQYF
few | NA | TRBJ2-7 | TRBV5-6 | TGTGCCAGCAGCTTGGGTGGGGGTTGGGAGGCCTACGAGCAGTACTTC | CASSLGGGWEAYEQYF
NA | NA | TRBJ1-3 | TRBV11-3 | TGTGCCAGCAGCCCGGAGGGGTCTGGAAACACCATATATTTT | CASSPEGSGNTIYF
NA | NA | TRBJ2-4 | TRBV11-3 | TGTGCCAGCAGCTACCGAGGGTTAGCCAAAAACATTCAGTACTTC | CASSYRGLAKNIQYF
NA | NA | TRBJ1-1 | TRBV4-3 | TGCGCCAGCAGCCAAGATCACCAGGGCGTTGGAGCTTTCTTT | CASSQDHQGVGAFF
NA | TRBD1 | TRBJ1-3 | TRBV7-8 | TGTGCCAGCAGCTTCTTAGGACAGGGGGCTTCCTCTGGAAACACCATATATTTT | CASSFLGQGASSGNTIYF
NA | NA | TRBJ2-7 | TRBV28 | TGTGCCAGCAGTTTTCGCACTGACAAGACCCCCTCCTACGAGCAGTACTTC | CASSFRTDKTPSYEQYF
NA | NA | TRBJ1-1 | TRBV15 | TGTGCCACCAGCACCTACCACGGGCAGGGGCGGACTGAAGCTTTCTTT | CATSTYHGQGRTEAFF
NA | NA | TRBJ1-3 | TRBV5-1 | TGCGCCAGCAGCTTGGCAACGGGGAGGATGAGCTCTGGAAACACCATATATTTT | CASSLATGRMSSGNTIYF
few | NA | TRBJ1-1 | TRBV7-9 | TGTGCCAGCAGCTCAGGGGTACCGAACACTGAAGCTTTCTTT | CASSSGVPNTEAFF
few | NA | TRBJ1-1 | TRBV18 | TGTGCCAGCTCACCACCGGGCCACAAGAACACTGAAGCTTTCTTT | CASSPPGHKNTEAFF
NA | NA | TRBJ1-4 | TRBV27 | TGTGCCAGCAGTCGACAGACAACGCCGAATGAAAAACTGTTTTTT | CASSRQTTPNEKLFF
NA | NA | TRBJ2-2 | TRBV29-1 | TGCAGCGTTGACCCGGGAAACACCGGGGAGCTGTTTTTT | CSVDPGNTGELFF